The 23 T cell receptor beta chains in this list originate from one sample, sequenced in a study of T cells in Graves' hyperthyroidism and ophthalmopathy. Authors of the study amplified TCR beta CDR3 regions from RNA transcripts. The primer set for the first-round RT-PCR of the TCR CDR3 was HTBI. TCRdb passed the multiplex PCR reads through MiXCR, listing each CDR3 protein once. Of 600,000 or so distinct CDR3 sequences in the sample, 13% to 15% were seen once. The sequenced sample consisted of blood. The receptors come from a woman aged 45-60 years with Graves' ophthalmopathy.

The chain joins TRBV19 to TRBJ1-1, with 9 nucleotides matching TRBD1. After removal of 10 bases from V and 3 bases from J, the junction contained 12 bases not matched to a gene. Germline V gene sequence: CDR1 LNHDA, CDR2 SQIVND (reference sequence). The CDR3 is 15 amino acids. The CDR3 coding sequence is TGTGCCACACTGTCCCGGGACAGGGCGGACACTGAAGCTTTCTTT. Its translation: CATLSRDRADTEAFF.

The sample holds many counts of this clonotype. The V call is TRBV20-1, the J call TRBJ2-1; D is unresolved. Trimming cost V 3 bases and J 6 bases, with 6 bases left between them. The germline gives CDR1 DFQATT, CDR2 SNEGSKA (reference sequence). The CDR3 covers 11 residues. Here the CDR3 reads CSASTRNEQFF. The DNA for the CDR3 is TGCAGTGCTAGTACACGCAATGAGCAGTTCTTC.

This clonotype was counted ten times or more. The gene calls are TRBV7-2 and TRBJ2-7; D perhaps matches TRBD1 (5 bases). The CDR3 runs to 16 residues. V was cut by 5 bases and J by 0 bases, with 17 bases left in between. Germline V gives CDR1 SGHTA, CDR2 FQGNSA. The CDR3 sequence: CASSRDSAQSSYEQYF. Here the CDR3 DNA reads TGTGCCAGCAGCCGTGACAGCGCCCAGAGCTCCTACGAGCAGTACTTC.

This clonotype was seen a handful of times. This rearrangement joins TRBV7-8 to TRBJ2-2; the D is unclear. The CDR3 has 17 residues. CDR1 is SGHVS and CDR2 is FQNEAQ in the germline V gene. The V end was cut by 0 bases, the J end by 0 bases, with 11 bases between. In DNA, the CDR3 is TGTGCCAGCAGCTTAGCAGGGCCAGCGCCGAACACCGGGGAGCTGTTTTTT. Translated, it gives CASSLAGPAPNTGELFF. Drawing the rest from reference TRBV7-8 and TRBJ2-2, the complete variable domain is GAGVSQSPRYKVAKRGQDVALRCDPISGHVSLFWYQQALGQGPEFLTYFQNEAQLDKSGLPSDRFFAERPEGSVSTLKIQRTQQEDSAVYLCASSLAGPAPNTGELFFGEGSRLTVL.

This clonotype appeared once. A much larger clone lies one base from this, so it may be a read error. The chain links TRBV28 to TRBJ2-2; 8 bases match TRBD2. Germline V lookup: CDR1 MDHEN, CDR2 SYDVKM. V lost 3 bases to trimming and J lost 7 bases; unmatched junction nucleotides: 10. This CDR3 contains 16 residues. The CDR3 DNA sequence: TGTGCCAGCAGTTTGGGACTAGTGGGATGGGTCGGGGAGCTGTTTTTT. Its translation is CASSLGLVGWVGELFF.

The V call is TRBV15, the J call TRBJ1-4; D uncertain. Germline V gene sequence: CDR1 LNHNV, CDR2 YYDKDF (reference sequence). This CDR3 region has 15 residues. With 2 bases removed from V and 5 bases from J, the gap between germline ends came to 12 bases. The chain's CDR3 is CATSRSPEGNEKLFF. The CDR3 DNA sequence: TGTGCCACCAGCAGATCCCCTGAGGGCAATGAAAAACTGTTTTTT.

In its sample, this clonotype was seen many times. V usage is TRBV28 and J usage is TRBJ1-2; the D gene is possibly TRBD1 (5 bases). From germline, CDR1 is MDHEN and CDR2 SYDVKM. This CDR3 is 13 amino acids long. Trimming removed 3 bases from V and 1 base from J, with 6 bases in between. This chain's CDR3 is CASSLGRNYGYTF. The CDR3 bases are TGTGCCAGCAGTTTGGGACGTAACTATGGCTACACCTTC.

The rearrangement links TRBV27 to TRBJ2-3, with 7 bases fitting TRBD2. Germline V gene sequence: CDR1 MNHEY, CDR2 SMNVEV (reference sequence). The CDR3 spans 17 residues. With V trimmed by 2 bases and J by 3 bases, 11 bases remained unmatched. The CDR3 region has the DNA TGTGCCAGCAGTTTAGGTCTTGGTCTAGCGGTTACAGATACGCAGTATTTT. Its translation: CASSLGLGLAVTDTQYF.

This clonotype was detected a few times. The chain carries TRBV27 and TRBJ1-1; 11 nucleotides align to TRBD1. Germline-derived CDR1 and CDR2 are MNHEY and SMNVEV (reference sequence). V shed 0 bases, J shed 11 bases, and the junction held 5 bases outside the gene matches. The CDR3 is 14 amino acids. This chain's CDR3 is CASSLSGTGGRAFF. DNA of the CDR3: TGTGCCAGCAGTTTATCGGGGACAGGGGGTCGGGCTTTCTTT.

This clonotype was detected many times. The chain carries TRBV2 and TRBJ2-1; D unresolved. The CDR3 contains 12 residues. In germline, CDR1 is SNHLY, CDR2 FYNNEI. With 11 bases removed from V and 6 bases from J, the gap between germline ends came to 14 bases. CDR3 amino acids: CAYQSSRNEQFF. The CDR3 DNA follows: TGTGCCTACCAGAGCTCGCGCAATGAGCAGTTCTTC.

This clonotype has ten or more counts. This rearrangement joins TRBV30 to TRBJ1-1, with unresolved D. V lost 1 base, J lost 5 bases, and 5 bases lay in between. The CDR3 is 11 residues long. Germline CDR1 and CDR2: GTSNPN and SVGIG (reference sequence). CDR3 bases: TGTGCCTGGAGTGGGTTGACTGAAGCTTTCTTT. Its translation is CAWSGLTEAFF.

This clonotype showed up many times. The chain recombines TRBV5-1 with TRBJ2-1, with 9 bases that match TRBD2. Germline assignment: CDR1 SGHRS and CDR2 YFSETQ. J lost 4 bases, V lost 1 base, and 6 bases had no gene match. The length of the CDR3 is 16 residues. In DNA, the CDR3 is TGCGCCAGCAGCTTGAGAGCGGGGGGCGGGTACAATGAGCAGTTCTTC. Translating gives CASSLRAGGGYNEQFF.

This clonotype appeared a few times. The rearrangement joins TRBV24-1 to TRBJ2-1, with D uncertain. Germline V lookup: CDR1 KGHDR, CDR2 SFDVKD. This CDR3 comprises 13 residues. V lost 4 bases and J 5 bases, leaving 8 bases between the germline ends. The CDR3 DNA is TGTGCCACCAGTGACCCCGTAGACAATGAGCAGTTCTTC. This gives the protein CATSDPVDNEQFF.

As concerns this clonotype: A clone one base away is much larger, so this may be a read error. Written as DNA, the CDR3 is TGTGCCAGCAGTTCCCCTAGGACGTCTGGAAACACCGTATATTTT. Translation gives CASSSPRTSGNTVYF. This chain uses TRBV28 with TRBJ1-3, with D uncertain. CDR1 is MDHEN, CDR2 SYDVKM, per germline. This CDR3 comprises 15 residues.

This clonotype showed up many times. This chain uses TRBV28 with TRBJ1-6; no firm D call. Germline assignment: CDR1 MDHEN and CDR2 SYDVKM. V dropped 6 bases and J dropped 0 bases, with 6 bases sitting between them. The CDR3 spans 14 residues. CDR3 nucleotide sequence: TGTGCCAGCAGACTAAGCTCCTATAATTCACCCCTCCACTTT. Residues: CASRLSSYNSPLHF.

This clonotype has at least ten counts. The V and J genes are TRBV12-3 or TRBV12-4 and TRBJ2-7; perhaps TRBD2 as D (6 bases). The V gene lost 5 bases and the J gene lost 6 bases, with 17 bases spanning the gap. The CDR3 has 14 amino acids. CDR3 amino acids: CASSTSDYFGEQYF. CDR3 nucleotide sequence: TGTGCCAGCAGTACCTCGGACTATTTCGGCGAGCAGTACTTC.

Ten or more counts support this clonotype. The gene calls are TRBV15 and TRBJ2-4; D unresolved. This CDR3 has 16 amino acids. The V gene's germline CDR1 is LNHNV and CDR2 YYDKDF (reference sequence). Trimming removed 2 bases from V and 0 bases from J, with 11 bases in between. CDR3 region: CATSRPSALAKNIQYF. CDR3 nucleotides: TGTGCCACCAGCAGACCCTCCGCCCTAGCCAAAAACATTCAGTACTTC.

This clonotype was recorded many times. The genes are TRBV7-9 and TRBJ2-5, with 10 bases matching TRBD2. Germline CDR1 is SEHNR and CDR2 is FQNEAQ (reference sequence). After removal of 5 bases from V and 2 bases from J, the junction contained 8 bases not matched to a gene. The CDR3 extends over 16 amino acids. As DNA, the CDR3 is TGTGCCAGCAGCCTGGGGACTAGCGCGTTACAAGAGACCCAGTACTTC. Protein product: CASSLGTSALQETQYF.

The table lists this clonotype with many counts. This chain connects TRBV12-5 to TRBJ2-7; TRBD1 aligns across 9 bases. The germline V gene has CDR1 LGHNT and CDR2 FRNRAP. This CDR3 has 16 amino acids. With V trimmed by 4 bases and J by 2 bases, 9 bases remained unmatched. The CDR3 reads CASGSSTGTGTYEQYF. CDR3 DNA sequence: TGTGCTAGTGGTTCGTCGACCGGGACAGGGACCTACGAGCAGTACTTC.

The chain uses TRBV6-1 and TRBJ2-1; 8 nucleotides line up with TRBD2. This CDR3 has 15 residues. CDR1 and CDR2 from the germline V gene are MNHNS and SASEGT. J lost 4 bases, V lost 5 bases, and 7 bases had no gene match. This CDR3 is CASSSRVAGYNEQFF. Written as DNA, the CDR3 is TGTGCCAGCAGTTCCCGGGTAGCGGGATACAATGAGCAGTTCTTC.

The J gene is TRBJ2-1, the V gene TRBV12-5, with TRBD2 matching over 9 bases. The CDR3 has 16 amino acids. Germline V gives CDR1 LGHNT, CDR2 FRNRAP. V trimming: 3 bases; J trimming: 2 bases; junction bases outside the gene matches: 5. The CDR3 DNA reads as TGTGCTAGTGGTTTAAGTCTAGCGGGAACCTACAATGAGCAGTTCTTC. It translates to CASGLSLAGTYNEQFF. The whole variable domain, remainder taken from reference TRBV12-5 and TRBJ2-1, is DARVTQTPRHKVTEMGQEVTMRCQPILGHNTVFWYRQTMMQGLELLAYFRNRAPLDDSGMPKDRFSAEMPDATLATLKIQPSEPRDSAVYFCASGLSLAGTYNEQFFGPGTRLTVL.

This clonotype occurred many times. The chain combines TRBV7-9 with TRBJ2-7; 12 nucleotides match TRBD2. V lost 1 base and J lost 4; bases outside the gene matches: 5. Germline V gives CDR1 SEHNR, CDR2 FQNEAQ (reference sequence). The length of the CDR3 is 16 residues. Here the CDR3 DNA reads TGTGCCAGCAGCTTAGTCGGGGGACTAGCGGGTTACGAGCAGTACTTC. The encoded protein is CASSLVGGLAGYEQYF.

In regard to this clonotype: This may be a read error: a much more frequent sequence differs by one nucleotide. The chain is built from TRBV5-8 and TRBJ2-1; TRBD1 is a possible D gene (6 bases). Trimming shortened V by 0 bases and J by 0 bases, and 10 bases separated the two germline ends. The length of the CDR3 is 16 residues. In germline, CDR1 is SGHTS, CDR2 YDEGEE. The CDR3 sequence is CASSLVGTHSYNEQFF. In nucleotides, the CDR3 is TGTGCCAGCAGCTTGGTCGGGACACACTCCTACAATGAGCAGTTCTTC.